These 3 T cell receptor beta chains originate from one sample sequenced in a study of blood T cell repertoires in COVID-19. This table comes from immunoSEQ multiplex PCR, and its TCRdb copy is limited to in-frame clones, with some not included. There are roughly 130,000 clones in the sample; under 85% occur only once, and 9.5% to 15% lies in the top ten. What was sequenced was peripheral blood. These receptors originate from a woman between 55 and 75 years old with acute or convalescent COVID-19.

V usage is TRBV19 and J usage is TRBJ1-3; D is perhaps TRBD1 (5 bases). V shed 7 bases and J shed 4 bases, with 11 bases lying between them. This CDR3 contains 13 residues. Germline CDR1 and CDR2: LNHDA and SQIVND (reference sequence). The DNA for the CDR3 is TGTGCCAGTACCAATCGGGGGGGAAACACCATATATTTT. Encoded protein: CASTNRGGNTIYF.

This clone was seen just once. V usage is TRBV11-2 and J usage is TRBJ1-2; 7 nucleotides line up with TRBD1. The germline gives CDR1 SGHAT, CDR2 FQNNGV. This CDR3 has 15 amino acids. With 0 bases clipped from V and 2 bases from J, the junction kept 3 bases outside the gene matches. The CDR3 loop reads CASSLDLGQNYGYTF. The CDR3 DNA follows: TGTGCCAGCAGCTTAGACTTGGGACAGAACTATGGCTACACCTTC.

V gene TRBV3-1 (or the pseudogene TRBV3-2) combines with J gene TRBJ2-1; tentatively, D is TRBD2 (6 bases). CDR1 and CDR2 (germline): LGHDT, YNNKEL (reference sequence). This CDR3 is built from 15 residues. V lost 1 base and J 0 bases, leaving 7 bases between the germline ends. The CDR3 reads CASSQGRVSYNEQFF. The DNA for the CDR3 is TGTGCCAGCAGCCAAGGGAGGGTCTCCTACAATGAGCAGTTCTTC.